One sample yielded the 21 T cell receptor beta chains listed below, sequenced in a study of shared clonotypes between healthy human individuals. Measured with immunoSEQ multiplex PCR; TCRdb has only the in-frame clones, and not every one. The data contain 950,000 to 1,300,000 clones, 65% to 80% of them singletons. Material: memory CD4+ T cells sorted from blood. The subset here: CD45RA-negative fraction. Receptor source: a man aged 18 to 30 in good health.

This rearrangement joins TRBV6-1 to TRBJ1-2; tentatively, D is TRBD1 (5 bases). The CDR3 spans 16 residues. Germline V gene lookup returns CDR1 MNHNS and CDR2 SASEGT. V shed 1 base and J shed 3 bases, with 15 bases lying between them. CDR3 protein: CASSEGATGRYYGYTF. CDR3 DNA: TGTGCCAGCAGTGAAGGAGCAACAGGACGATACTATGGCTACACCTTC.

The J gene is TRBJ2-7, the V gene TRBV19; D may correspond to TRBD1 or TRBD2 (5 bases each). Trimming removed 5 bases at V and 7 bases at J, with 18 bases between. The CDR3 has 14 residues. Germline lookup yields CDR1 LNHDA and CDR2 SQIVND (reference sequence). The CDR3 sequence is CASSFRGSRGEQYF. CDR3 in DNA: TGTGCCAGTAGTTTCCGGGGCTCCCGCGGAGAGCAGTACTTC. Combining the CDR3 with reference TRBV19 and TRBJ2-7 gives the whole variable domain DGGITQSPKYLFRKEGQNVTLSCEQNLNHDAMYWYRQDPGQGLRLIYYSQIVNDFQKGDIAEGYSVSREKKESFPLTVTSAQKNPTAFYLCASSFRGSRGEQYFGPGTRLTVT.

The V gene is TRBV18, the J gene TRBJ1-3; TRBD1 is a possible D gene (6 bases). V lost 3 bases to trimming and J lost 8 bases, with 11 bases between them. From germline, CDR1 is KGHSH and CDR2 LQKENI. The CDR3 spans 13 residues. This CDR3 is CASSPNRADTIYF. Written as DNA, the CDR3 is TGTGCCAGCTCACCGAACAGGGCGGACACCATATATTTT.

The chain links TRBV7-8 to TRBJ2-1, with TRBD1 matching over 9 bases. The germline gives CDR1 SGHVS, CDR2 FQNEAQ. The CDR3 runs 17 residues. Trimming at V came to 5 bases and at J to 6 bases, leaving 14 bases not matched to a gene. CDR3 residues: CASSPATPGQGVNEQFF. As DNA, the CDR3 is TGTGCCAGCAGCCCAGCCACTCCGGGACAGGGCGTCAATGAGCAGTTCTTC.

The chain uses TRBV30 and TRBJ2-3, with D possibly matching TRBD1 (6 bases). Trimming stripped 2 bases from V and 4 bases from J, with 25 bases between. The CDR3 has 18 amino acids. Germline CDR1 is GTSNPN and CDR2 is SVGIG (reference sequence). CDR3 sequence reads: CAWSKTFGTLSGADTQYF. CDR3 nucleotide sequence: TGTGCCTGGAGTAAAACGTTTGGGACACTGAGTGGGGCAGATACGCAGTATTTT.

The chain carries TRBV11-1 and TRBJ2-7, with D possibly being TRBD1 (5 bases). There are 15 residues in the CDR3. The germline V and J ends were trimmed by 5 bases and 0 bases, with 14 bases remaining between them. CDR1 SGHAT and CDR2 FQDESV come from the germline V gene (reference sequence). CDR3 bases: TGTGCCAGCAGCGCCCAGGGTTTTTCCTCCTACGAGCAGTACTTC. It yields the protein CASSAQGFSSYEQYF.

The chain recombines TRBV5-8 with TRBJ1-3, with D perhaps matching TRBD1 (5 bases). Per the germline V gene, CDR1 is SGHTS and CDR2 is YDEGEE. V was shortened by 2 bases and J by 0 bases, with 9 bases between the two germline ends. CDR3 length: 15 residues. CDR3 DNA: TGTGCCAGCAGCTTAGGGACGGGCTCTGGAAACACCATATATTTT. This sequence encodes CASSLGTGSGNTIYF.

The V call is TRBV11-2, the J call TRBJ2-4; D is uncertain. Trimming left V 1 base short and J 0 bases short, with 7 bases between. CDR1 SGHAT and CDR2 FQNNGV come from the germline V gene. The CDR3 loop spans 15 amino acids. The chain's CDR3 is CASSLGYLAKNIQYF. The CDR3, as DNA: TGTGCCAGCAGCTTAGGGTACTTAGCCAAAAACATTCAGTACTTC.

The chain links TRBV10-3 to TRBJ2-1, with D perhaps matching TRBD1 or TRBD2 (5 bases each). V was cut by 2 bases and J by 1 base, with 12 bases left in between. The CDR3 sequence is 16 residues long. Looked up from germline, CDR1 is ENHRY and CDR2 is SYGVKD. CDR3 coding DNA: TGTGCCATCAGTGAGAGGTCGGGGCGTTCCTACAATGAGCAGTTCTTC. Translation gives CAISERSGRSYNEQFF.

The CDR3 DNA sequence: TGTGCCAGCAGCTCCACAGTTGGGGACGGCTACACCTTC. Translated: CASSSTVGDGYTF. V is TRBV11-2 and J is TRBJ1-2; possible D gene TRBD1, 5 bases. The germline V gene encodes CDR1 SGHAT and CDR2 FQNNGV. The CDR3 has 13 residues. The V gene lost 4 bases and the J gene lost 8 bases, with 14 bases spanning the gap.

This sequence joins TRBV7-8 and TRBJ1-1, with 7 bases that match TRBD1. J gave up 3 bases and V 2 bases, and 6 bases lay outside the gene matches. CDR3 length: 15 residues. CDR1 is SGHVS and CDR2 is FQNEAQ in the germline V gene. The CDR3, as DNA: TGTGCCAGCAGCTTAATGCAGGGGGGCCACACTGAAGCTTTCTTT. Translating gives CASSLMQGGHTEAFF.

The chain joins TRBV6-5 to TRBJ1-4; tentative D call: TRBD1 (6 bases). The CDR3 loop spans 12 amino acids. Germline CDR1 is MNHEY and CDR2 is SVGAGI. Trimming pared 6 bases from V and 7 bases from J, leaving 9 bases between. The CDR3 nucleotides are TGTGCCAGCAGAGGGGGAAGTGAAAAACTGTTTTTT. Translation gives CASRGGSEKLFF.

The chain recombines TRBV7-2 with TRBJ2-7; maybe TRBD1 (6 bases). The germline V gene has CDR1 SGHTA and CDR2 FQGNSA. The length of the CDR3 is 15 residues. V gave up 4 bases and J gave up 3 bases, with 16 bases separating them. CDR3 coding DNA: TGTGCCAGCAGCTCAGGGGTGGGAGTGAACTACGAGCAGTACTTC. As protein: CASSSGVGVNYEQYF.

V gene TRBV30 combines with J gene TRBJ2-5; 12 bases fit TRBD2. The germline gives CDR1 GTSNPN, CDR2 SVGIG (reference sequence). The V gene end was trimmed by 1 base and the J gene end by 4 bases; junction bases not matched to a gene: 1. The CDR3 spans 14 residues. The CDR3 loop is CAWSALAGGETQYF. The CDR3 DNA reads TGTGCCTGGAGTGCACTAGCGGGGGGAGAGACCCAGTACTTC.

This chain joins TRBV18 and TRBJ1-3; D possibly corresponds to TRBD1 (5 bases). This CDR3 has 14 residues. Germline CDR1 reads KGHSH; CDR2 reads LQKENI. V was cut by 4 bases and J by 3 bases, with 10 bases left in between. As DNA, the CDR3 is TGTGCCAGCTCACTGACAGAAATTGGAAACACCATATATTTT. Translating gives CASSLTEIGNTIYF.

The chain joins TRBV5-5 to TRBJ1-6; D ambiguous. Germline V CDR1 and CDR2: SGHKS, YYEKEE (reference sequence). V gave up 2 bases and J gave up 8 bases, with 23 bases separating them. The CDR3 extends over 18 amino acids. The CDR3 DNA follows: TGTGCCAGCAGCTTACGTGGACCGACGTCTAAGGTGTATTCACCCCTCCACTTT. It specifies CASSLRGPTSKVYSPLHF.

The V call is TRBV4-3, the J call TRBJ1-2; maybe TRBD1 (5 bases). Between the trimmed V and J ends, which lost 2 bases and 4 bases, there was a span of 17 bases. This CDR3 has 16 residues. In germline, CDR1 is LGHNA, CDR2 YSLEER. The CDR3 reads CASSQRVTGTLYGYTF. The CDR3 DNA sequence: TGCGCCAGCAGCCAAAGGGTTACCGGGACCCTCTATGGCTACACCTTC.

The rearrangement uses TRBV6-5 and TRBJ2-3; D possibly uses TRBD1 or TRBD2 (7 bases each). The CDR3 covers 15 residues. Germline loops: CDR1 MNHEY, CDR2 SVGAGI. V lost 5 bases and J 1 base, leaving 13 bases between the germline ends. CDR3 residues: CASSTQGGGTDTQYF. The DNA of the CDR3 is TGTGCCAGCAGTACCCAGGGGGGGGGCACAGATACGCAGTATTTT.

The chain combines TRBV5-1 with TRBJ2-2; D possibly uses TRBD1 or TRBD2 (6 bases each). V was trimmed by 4 bases and J by 5 bases, leaving 24 bases between them. The V gene's germline CDR1 is SGHRS and CDR2 YFSETQ. The CDR3 has 18 residues. The CDR3 sequence: CASSPRQARLEGTGELFF. DNA for the CDR3: TGCGCCAGCAGCCCCCGACAGGCTCGACTAGAGGGAACCGGGGAGCTGTTTTTT. Together with reference TRBV5-1 and TRBJ2-2, the CDR3 gives the full variable domain: KAGVTQTPRYLIKTRGQQVTLSCSPISGHRSVSWYQQTPGQGLQFLFEYFSETQRNKGNFPGRFSGRQFSNSRSEMNVSTLELGDSALYLCASSPRQARLEGTGELFFGEGSRLTVL.

Details on this clone: Possible read error: a much larger clone is one base away. The sample holds other DNA sequences that translate to the same CDR3. V and J are TRBV11-2 and TRBJ2-3, with D tentatively TRBD1 (6 bases). The CDR3 is 12 amino acids. CDR1 is SGHAT and CDR2 is FQNNGV in the germline V gene. Trimming cost V 3 bases and J 5 bases, with 6 bases left between them. The CDR3 DNA sequence: TGTGCCAGCAGCTTGGACAGAGATACGCAGTATTTT. It codes for CASSLDRDTQYF.

The DNA for the CDR3 is TGCGCCAGCAGTGAGTCACGACTAGCGGACCACAATGAGCAGTTCTTC. Translated, it gives CASSESRLADHNEQFF. The chain combines TRBV10-1 with TRBJ2-1; 9 nucleotides line up with TRBD2. After removal of 0 bases from V and 5 bases from J, the junction contained 5 bases not matched to a gene. In germline, CDR1 is WNHNN, CDR2 SYGVQD (reference sequence). The CDR3 loop spans 16 amino acids.